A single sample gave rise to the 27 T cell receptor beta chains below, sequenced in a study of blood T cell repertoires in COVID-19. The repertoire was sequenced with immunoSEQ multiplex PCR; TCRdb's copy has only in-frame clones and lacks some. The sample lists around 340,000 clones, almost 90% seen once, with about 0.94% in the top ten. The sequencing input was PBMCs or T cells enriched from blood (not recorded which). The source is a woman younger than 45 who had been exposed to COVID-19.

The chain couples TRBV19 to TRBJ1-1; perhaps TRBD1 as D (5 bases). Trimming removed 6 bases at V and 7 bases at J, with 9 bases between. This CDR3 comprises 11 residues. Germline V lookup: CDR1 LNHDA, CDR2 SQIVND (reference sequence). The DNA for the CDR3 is TGTGCCAGTAGGCTGACAGATGAAGCTTTCTTT. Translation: CASRLTDEAFF.

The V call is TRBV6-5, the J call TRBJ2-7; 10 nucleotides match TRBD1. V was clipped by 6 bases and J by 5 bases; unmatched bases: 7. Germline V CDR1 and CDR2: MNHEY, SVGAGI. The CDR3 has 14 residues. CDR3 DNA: TGTGCCAGCAGAAAAAGGGACAGGGGCCACGAGCAGTACTTC. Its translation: CASRKRDRGHEQYF.

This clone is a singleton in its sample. The CDR3 sequence is CASSLGQEGSPLHF. The CDR3 DNA is TGTGCCAGCAGTTTAGGACAGGAAGGTTCACCCCTCCACTTT. The chain links TRBV28 to TRBJ1-6, with 7 bases fitting TRBD1. CDR1 and CDR2 (germline): MDHEN, SYDVKM. The CDR3 has 14 amino acids. Losses at the gene ends were 2 bases for V and 9 bases for J; bases not matched to a gene: 4.

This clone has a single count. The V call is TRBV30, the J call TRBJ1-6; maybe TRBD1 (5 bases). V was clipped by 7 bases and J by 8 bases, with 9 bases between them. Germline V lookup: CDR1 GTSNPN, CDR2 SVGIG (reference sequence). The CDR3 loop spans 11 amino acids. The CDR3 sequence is CAYPGDSPLHF. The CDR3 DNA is TGTGCCTATCCGGGGGATTCACCCCTCCACTTT.

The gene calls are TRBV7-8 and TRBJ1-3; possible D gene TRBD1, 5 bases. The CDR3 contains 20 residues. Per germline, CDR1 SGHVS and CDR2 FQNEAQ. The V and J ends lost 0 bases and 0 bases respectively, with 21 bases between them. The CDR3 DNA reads TGTGCCAGCAGCTTAGCGTACAGGAACCGTCGGGGGGACTCTGGAAACACCATATATTTT. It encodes CASSLAYRNRRGDSGNTIYF.

CDR3 sequence: CASSPLAGVNTEAFF. CDR3 bases: TGCGCCAGCAGCCCGCTGGCAGGTGTGAACACTGAAGCTTTCTTT. V usage is TRBV5-1 and J usage is TRBJ1-1, with unresolved D. The CDR3 is 15 residues long. The germline V gene has CDR1 SGHRS and CDR2 YFSETQ. Deletions cut 4 bases from V and 0 bases from J, with 13 bases between.

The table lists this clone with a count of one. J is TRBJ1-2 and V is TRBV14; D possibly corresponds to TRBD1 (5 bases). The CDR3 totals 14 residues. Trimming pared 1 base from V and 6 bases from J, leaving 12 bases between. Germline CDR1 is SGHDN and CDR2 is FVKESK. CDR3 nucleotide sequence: TGTGCCAGCAGCCAAGCGACAGCGCCTCATGGCTACACCTTC. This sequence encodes CASSQATAPHGYTF.

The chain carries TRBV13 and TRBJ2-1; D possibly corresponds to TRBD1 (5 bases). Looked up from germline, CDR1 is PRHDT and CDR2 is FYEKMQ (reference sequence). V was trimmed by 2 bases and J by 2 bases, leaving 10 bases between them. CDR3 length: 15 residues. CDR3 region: CASSLRGVAYNEQFF. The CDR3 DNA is TGTGCCAGCAGCTTAAGGGGCGTTGCCTACAATGAGCAGTTCTTC.

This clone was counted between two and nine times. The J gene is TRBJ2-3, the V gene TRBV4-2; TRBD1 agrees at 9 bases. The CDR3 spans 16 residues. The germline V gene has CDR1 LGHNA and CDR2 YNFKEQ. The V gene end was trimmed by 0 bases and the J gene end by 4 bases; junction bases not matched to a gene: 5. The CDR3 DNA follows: TGTGCCAGCAGCCAAGACGACGGGACAGGGTCAGATACGCAGTATTTT. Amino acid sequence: CASSQDDGTGSDTQYF.

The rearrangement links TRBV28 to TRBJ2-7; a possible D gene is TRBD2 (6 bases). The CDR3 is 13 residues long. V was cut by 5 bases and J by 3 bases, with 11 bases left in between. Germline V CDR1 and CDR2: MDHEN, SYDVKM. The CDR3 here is CASSGGDVYEQYF. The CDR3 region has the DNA TGTGCCAGCAGTGGCGGGGACGTCTACGAGCAGTACTTC.

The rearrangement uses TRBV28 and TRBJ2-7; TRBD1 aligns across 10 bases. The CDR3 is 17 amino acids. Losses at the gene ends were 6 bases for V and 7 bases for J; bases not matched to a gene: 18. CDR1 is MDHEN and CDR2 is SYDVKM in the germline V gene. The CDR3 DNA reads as TGTGCCAGCAGCCCCGAACCCTTGACAGGGGGCGAAATAGAGCAGTACTTC. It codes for CASSPEPLTGGEIEQYF.

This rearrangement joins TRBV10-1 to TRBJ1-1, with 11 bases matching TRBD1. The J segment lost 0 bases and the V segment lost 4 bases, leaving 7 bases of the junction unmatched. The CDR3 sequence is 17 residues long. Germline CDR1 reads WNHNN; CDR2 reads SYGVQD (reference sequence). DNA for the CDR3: TGCGCCAGCAGTGGAGGGACAGGGGGTACATTGAACACTGAAGCTTTCTTT. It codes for CASSGGTGGTLNTEAFF.

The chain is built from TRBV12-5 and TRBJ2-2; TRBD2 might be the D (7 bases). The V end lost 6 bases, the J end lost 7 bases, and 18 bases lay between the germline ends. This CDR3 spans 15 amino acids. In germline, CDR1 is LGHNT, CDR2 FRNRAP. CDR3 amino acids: CASGLGVGGRGELFF. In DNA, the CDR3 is TGTGCTAGTGGCCTGGGGGTCGGGGGGCGCGGGGAGCTGTTTTTT.

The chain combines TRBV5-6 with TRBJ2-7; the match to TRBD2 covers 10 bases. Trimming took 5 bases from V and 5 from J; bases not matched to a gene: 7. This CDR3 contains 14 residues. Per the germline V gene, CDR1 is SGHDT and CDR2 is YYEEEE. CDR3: CASRLAGVSHEQYF. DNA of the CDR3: TGTGCCAGCAGGCTAGCGGGAGTTAGCCACGAGCAGTACTTC.

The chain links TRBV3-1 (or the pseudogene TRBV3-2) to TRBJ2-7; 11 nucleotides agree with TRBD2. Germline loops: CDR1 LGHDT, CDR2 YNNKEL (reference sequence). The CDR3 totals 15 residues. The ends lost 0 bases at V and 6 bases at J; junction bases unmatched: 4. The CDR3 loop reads CASSQDSGRAREQYF. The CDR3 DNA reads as TGTGCCAGCAGCCAAGATAGCGGGAGGGCCCGCGAGCAGTACTTC.

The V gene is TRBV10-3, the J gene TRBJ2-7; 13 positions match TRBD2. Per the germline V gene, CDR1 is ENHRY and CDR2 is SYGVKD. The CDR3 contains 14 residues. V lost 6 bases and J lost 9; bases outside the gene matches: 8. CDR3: CAISGLAGVSWQYF. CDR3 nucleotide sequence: TGTGCCATCAGCGGACTAGCGGGAGTTTCTTGGCAGTACTTC.

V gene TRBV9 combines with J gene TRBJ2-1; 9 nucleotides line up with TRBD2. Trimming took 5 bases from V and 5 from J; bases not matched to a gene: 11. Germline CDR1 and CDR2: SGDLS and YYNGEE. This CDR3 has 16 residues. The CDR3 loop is CASREGTSPSDNEQFF. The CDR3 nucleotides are TGTGCCAGCAGGGAAGGGACTAGCCCATCGGACAATGAGCAGTTCTTC.

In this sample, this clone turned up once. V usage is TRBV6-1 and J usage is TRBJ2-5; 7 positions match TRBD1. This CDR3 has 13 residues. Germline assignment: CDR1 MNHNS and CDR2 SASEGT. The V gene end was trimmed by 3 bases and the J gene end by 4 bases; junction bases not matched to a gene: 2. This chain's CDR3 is CASSDRGRETQYF. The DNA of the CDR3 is TGTGCCAGCAGTGACAGGGGGAGAGAGACCCAGTACTTC.

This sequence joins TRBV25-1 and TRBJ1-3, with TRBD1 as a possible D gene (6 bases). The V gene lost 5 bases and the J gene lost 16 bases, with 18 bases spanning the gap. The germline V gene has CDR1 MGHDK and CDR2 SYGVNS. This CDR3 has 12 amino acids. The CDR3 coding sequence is TGTGCCAGCAGTATAGGGGGGGTAATGTTCTATTTT. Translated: CASSIGGVMFYF.

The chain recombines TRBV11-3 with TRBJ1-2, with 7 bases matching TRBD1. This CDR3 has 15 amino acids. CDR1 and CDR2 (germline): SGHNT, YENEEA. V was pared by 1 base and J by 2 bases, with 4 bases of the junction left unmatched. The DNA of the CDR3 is TGTGCCAGCAGCTTAGTTACGGGACAGAACTATGGCTACACCTTC. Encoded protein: CASSLVTGQNYGYTF.

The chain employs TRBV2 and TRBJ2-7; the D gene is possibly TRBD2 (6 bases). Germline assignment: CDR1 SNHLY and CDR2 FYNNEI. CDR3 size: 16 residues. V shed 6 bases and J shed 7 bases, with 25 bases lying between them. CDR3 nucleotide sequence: TGTGCCAGCAGGGGGAGCGTGCGGGACCGCCCGGGGGAGCAGTACTTC. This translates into CASRGSVRDRPGEQYF.

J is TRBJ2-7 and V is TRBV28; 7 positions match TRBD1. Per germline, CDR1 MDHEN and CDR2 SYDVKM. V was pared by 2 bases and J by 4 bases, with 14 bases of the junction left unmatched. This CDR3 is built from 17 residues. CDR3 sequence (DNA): TGTGCCAGCAGTTTAGGCCCCCTAGACAGGGATTATTACGAGCAGTACTTC. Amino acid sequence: CASSLGPLDRDYYEQYF.

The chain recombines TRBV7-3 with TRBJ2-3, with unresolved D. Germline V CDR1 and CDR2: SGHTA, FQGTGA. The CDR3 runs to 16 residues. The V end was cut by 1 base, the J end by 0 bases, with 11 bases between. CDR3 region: CASSLKQSSSTDTQYF. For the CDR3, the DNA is TGTGCCAGCAGCTTAAAACAGTCCTCTAGCACAGATACGCAGTATTTT.

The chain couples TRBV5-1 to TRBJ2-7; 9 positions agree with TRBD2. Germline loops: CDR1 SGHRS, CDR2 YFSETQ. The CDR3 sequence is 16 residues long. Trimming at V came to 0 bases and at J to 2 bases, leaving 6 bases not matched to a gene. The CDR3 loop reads CASSLVGSGGAYEQYF. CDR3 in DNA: TGCGCCAGCAGCTTGGTAGGTAGCGGGGGTGCCTACGAGCAGTACTTC. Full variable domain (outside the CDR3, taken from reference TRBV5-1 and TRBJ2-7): KAGVTQTPRYLIKTRGQQVTLSCSPISGHRSVSWYQQTPGQGLQFLFEYFSETQRNKGNFPGRFSGRQFSNSRSEMNVSTLELGDSALYLCASSLVGSGGAYEQYFGPGTRLTVT.

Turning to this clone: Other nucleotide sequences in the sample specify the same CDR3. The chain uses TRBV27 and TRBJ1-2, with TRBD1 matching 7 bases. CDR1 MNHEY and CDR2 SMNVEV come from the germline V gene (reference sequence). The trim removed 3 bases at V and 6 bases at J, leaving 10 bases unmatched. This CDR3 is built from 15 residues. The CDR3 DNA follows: TGTGCCAGCAGTTTCACCCGACAGGGCCAGAATGGCTACACCTTC. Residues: CASSFTRQGQNGYTF.

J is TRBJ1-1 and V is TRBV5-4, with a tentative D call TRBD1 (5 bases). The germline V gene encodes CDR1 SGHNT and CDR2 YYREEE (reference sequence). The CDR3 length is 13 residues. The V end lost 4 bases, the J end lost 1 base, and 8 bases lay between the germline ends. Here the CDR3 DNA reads TGTGCCAGCAGCGTCGGACAGAACACTGAAGCTTTCTTT. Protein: CASSVGQNTEAFF.

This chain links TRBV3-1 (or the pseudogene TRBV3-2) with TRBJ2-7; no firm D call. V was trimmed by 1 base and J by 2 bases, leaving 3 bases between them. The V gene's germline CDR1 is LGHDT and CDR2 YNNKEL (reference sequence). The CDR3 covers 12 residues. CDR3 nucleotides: TGTGCCAGCAGCCAAGTTACCTACGAGCAGTACTTC. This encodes CASSQVTYEQYF.